What follows describes a single T cell receptor (beta chain). The target antigen is unknown. Most patients and controls had Caucasian heritage. This entry is derived from a study of T cell clonality in common variable immunodeficiency. Notes on the study in general: CVID subjects showed higher TCRbeta clonality than healthy controls.

Generated by immunoSEQ multiplex PCR, the TCRdb table keeps only in-frame clones and is missing some. Singletons are absent from the sample, which has about 52,000 clones. The sample was peripheral blood mononuclear cells. This TCR was sampled from a person aged 18 to 69 in good health.

The CDR3 reads CASSSRSGQGGYEQYF. The CDR3 bases that were read are TGTGCCAGCTCATCGCGATCTGGACAGGGGGGCTACGAG. The chain carries TRBV18 and TRBJ2-7; 10 nucleotides line up with TRBD1. Sequencing ends 3 residues short of the CDR3 end; the germline J gene provides the rest. The CDR3 totals 16 residues. Germline V CDR1 and CDR2: KGHSH, LQKENI. The trim removed 5 bases at V and 3 bases at J, leaving 10 bases unmatched.